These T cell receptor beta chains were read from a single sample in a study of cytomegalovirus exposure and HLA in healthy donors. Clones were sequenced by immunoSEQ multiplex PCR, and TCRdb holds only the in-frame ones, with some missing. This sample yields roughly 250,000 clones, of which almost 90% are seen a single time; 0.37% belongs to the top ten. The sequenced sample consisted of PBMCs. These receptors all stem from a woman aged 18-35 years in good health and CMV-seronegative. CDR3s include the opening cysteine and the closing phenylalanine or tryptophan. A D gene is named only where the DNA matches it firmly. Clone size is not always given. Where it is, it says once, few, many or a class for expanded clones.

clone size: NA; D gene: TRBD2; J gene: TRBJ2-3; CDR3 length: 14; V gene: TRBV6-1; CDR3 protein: CASTRLAGGHTQYF; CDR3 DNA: TGTGCCAGCACCAGACTAGCGGGGGGGCATACGCAGTATTTT
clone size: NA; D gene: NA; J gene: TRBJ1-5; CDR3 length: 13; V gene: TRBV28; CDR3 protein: CASSLLGTQPQHF; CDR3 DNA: TGTGCCAGCAGTTTATTAGGGACACAGCCCCAGCATTTT
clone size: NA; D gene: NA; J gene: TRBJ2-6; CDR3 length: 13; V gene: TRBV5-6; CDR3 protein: CASSRGGANVLTF; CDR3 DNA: TGTGCCAGCAGCCGCGGTGGGGCCAACGTCCTGACTTTC
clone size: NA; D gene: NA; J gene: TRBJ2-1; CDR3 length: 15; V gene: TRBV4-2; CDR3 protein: CASSPEGPTYNEQFF; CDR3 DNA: TGTGCCAGCAGCCCCGAGGGTCCAACCTACAATGAGCAGTTCTTC
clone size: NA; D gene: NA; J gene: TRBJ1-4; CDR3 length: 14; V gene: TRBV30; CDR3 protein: CAWQTVTPNEKLFF; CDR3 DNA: TGTGCCTGGCAGACAGTAACCCCTAATGAAAAACTGTTTTTT
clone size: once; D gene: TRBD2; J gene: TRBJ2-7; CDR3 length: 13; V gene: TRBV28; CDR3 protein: CASSWTSIHEQYF; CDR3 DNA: TGTGCCAGCAGTTGGACTAGTATCCACGAGCAGTACTTC
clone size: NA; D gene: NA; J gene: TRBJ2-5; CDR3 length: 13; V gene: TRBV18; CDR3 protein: CASSPAGQETQYF; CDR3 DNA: TGTGCCAGCTCACCGGCGGGGCAAGAGACCCAGTACTTC
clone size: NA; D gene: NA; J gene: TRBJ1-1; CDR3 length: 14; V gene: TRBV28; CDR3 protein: CASSSGHMNTEAFF; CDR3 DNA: TGTGCCAGCAGTTCGGGACACATGAACACTGAAGCTTTCTTT
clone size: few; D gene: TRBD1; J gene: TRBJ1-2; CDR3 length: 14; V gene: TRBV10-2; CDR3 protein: CASSGTGGFNGYTF; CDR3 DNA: TGCGCCAGCAGTGGGACAGGGGGGTTTAATGGCTACACCTTC
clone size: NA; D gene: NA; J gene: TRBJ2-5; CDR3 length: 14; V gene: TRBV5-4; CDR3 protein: CASRSATAKETQYF; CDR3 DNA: TGTGCCAGCAGGTCCGCGACAGCAAAGGAGACCCAGTACTTC
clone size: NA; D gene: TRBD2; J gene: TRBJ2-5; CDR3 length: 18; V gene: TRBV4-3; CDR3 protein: CASSQEPPGLAAQETQYF; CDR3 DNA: TGCGCCAGCAGCCAAGAGCCGCCGGGACTAGCGGCTCAAGAGACCCAGTACTTC
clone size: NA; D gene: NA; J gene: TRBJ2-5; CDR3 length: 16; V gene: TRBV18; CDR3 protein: CASSLHTAAARETQYF; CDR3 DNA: TGTGCCAGCTCCCTCCACACGGCGGCAGCCCGAGAGACCCAGTACTTC
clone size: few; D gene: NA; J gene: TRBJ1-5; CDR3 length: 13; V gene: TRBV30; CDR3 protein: CAWSTRRNPFQHF; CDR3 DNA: TGTGCCTGGAGTACCCGGAGGAACCCCTTCCAGCATTTT
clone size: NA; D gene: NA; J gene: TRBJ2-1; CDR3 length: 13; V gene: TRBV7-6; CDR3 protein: CASSLYPSNEQFF; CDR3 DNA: TGTGCCAGCAGCTTATACCCGAGCAATGAGCAGTTCTTC
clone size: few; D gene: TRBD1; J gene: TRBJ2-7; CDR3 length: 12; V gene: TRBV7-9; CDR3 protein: CASGTGGYEQYF; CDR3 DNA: TGTGCCAGCGGGACAGGGGGCTACGAGCAGTACTTC
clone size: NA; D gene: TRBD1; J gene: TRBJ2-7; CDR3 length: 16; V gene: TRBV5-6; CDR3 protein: CASSSPRDRYTYEQYF; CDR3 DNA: TGTGCCAGCAGCTCCCCGCGGGACAGGTATACCTACGAGCAGTACTTC
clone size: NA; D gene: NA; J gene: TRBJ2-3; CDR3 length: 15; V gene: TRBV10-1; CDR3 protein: CASSEGPRGTDTQYF; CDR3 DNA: TGCGCCAGCAGTGAAGGTCCACGGGGCACAGATACGCAGTATTTT
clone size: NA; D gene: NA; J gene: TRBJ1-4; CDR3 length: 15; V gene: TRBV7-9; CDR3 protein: CASSLGWGQGEKLFF; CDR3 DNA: TGTGCCAGCAGCCTCGGTTGGGGCCAGGGAGAAAAACTGTTTTTT